This section outlines one T cell receptor (beta chain) sequence together with its context. The antigen is undetermined. In the same sample, other DNA sequences code for this CDR3. The data belong to a study of identifying expanded T cells in peripheral blood. V lost 2 bases to trimming and J lost 2 bases, with 7 bases between them. Germline V lookup: CDR1 SGHRS, CDR2 YFSETQ. The CDR3 length is 14 residues. The study, taken as a whole, reports: Approximately 2-week clone count variance significantly increased as total template count grew.

Method: immunoSEQ multiplex PCR; TCRdb's copy keeps in-frame clones and lacks some. The sample holds more than 75,000 clones; around nine tenths are singletons and the top ten take about 4%. The receptor comes from a person between 18 and 75 years old in good health. The sequenced sample was blood. The chain employs TRBV5-1 and TRBJ2-2; no reliable D call. The CDR3 here is CASSLGGNTGELFF. The DNA for the CDR3 is TGCGCCAGCAGCTTAGGCGGTAACACCGGGGAGCTGTTTTTT. The variable domain in full, completed from reference TRBV5-1 and TRBJ2-2, reads KAGVTQTPRYLIKTRGQQVTLSCSPISGHRSVSWYQQTPGQGLQFLFEYFSETQRNKGNFPGRFSGRQFSNSRSEMNVSTLELGDSALYLCASSLGGNTGELFFGEGSRLTVL.